The 12 T cell receptor beta chains given below trace back to one sample, sequenced in a study of Ad26.COV2.S vaccination and SARS-CoV-2 variants. Measured with immunoSEQ multiplex PCR; TCRdb has only the in-frame clones, and not every one. The sample yields more than 400,000 clones, roughly 91% seen once. The treatment: around 19 received Ad26.COV2.S at low or high dose, single or two shots; several received placebo; per-sample allocation not given. It was on day 63 after the first vaccine or placebo injection that samples were taken. Sequenced material: peripheral blood, taken in a trial of Ad26.COV2.S vaccine versus placebo. These receptors were taken from a person between 18 and 65 years old who received the Ad26.COV2.S COVID-19 vaccine or a placebo.

This chain joins TRBV3-1 (or the pseudogene TRBV3-2) and TRBJ2-5; D may be TRBD1 (6 bases). CDR3 size: 14 residues. V lost 5 bases, J lost 4 bases, and 14 bases lay in between. Germline values: CDR1 LGHDT, CDR2 YNNKEL (reference sequence). DNA for the CDR3: TGTGCCAGCAGCTTCTTGCAGGGGCGAGAGACCCAGTACTTC. This encodes CASSFLQGRETQYF.

This chain links TRBV12-3 or TRBV12-4 with TRBJ1-5; no reliable D call. Trimming cost V 0 bases and J 4 bases, with 4 bases left between them. The CDR3 extends over 13 amino acids. The CDR3 region has the DNA TGTGCCAGCAGTTTAGCCCCAAATCAGCCCCAGCATTTT. As protein: CASSLAPNQPQHF.

The CDR3 region is CASSPARGRITEAFF. As DNA, the CDR3 is TGTGCCAGCAGCCCAGCCCGGGGGCGGATCACTGAAGCTTTCTTT. The chain combines TRBV7-9 with TRBJ1-1, with D tentatively TRBD1 (6 bases). Per germline, CDR1 SEHNR and CDR2 FQNEAQ (reference sequence). The V gene lost 5 bases and the J gene lost 4 bases, with 17 bases spanning the gap. The CDR3 consists of 15 residues. The full variable domain, in which reference TRBV7-9 and TRBJ1-1 provide the parts outside the CDR3, is DTGVSQNPRHKITKRGQNVTFRCDPISEHNRLYWYRQTLGQGPEFLTYFQNEAQLEKSRLLSDRFSAERPKGSFSTLEIQRTEQGDSAMYLCASSPARGRITEAFFGQGTRLTVV.

In the case of this clone: At one end, the junction sequence differs from germline, possibly due to a read error. The chain recombines TRBV15 with TRBJ1-2, with D possibly being TRBD1 (6 bases). Germline V lookup: CDR1 LNHNV, CDR2 YYDKDF (reference sequence). This CDR3 contains 13 residues. The CDR3 reads CATSRVPGENLGF. The CDR3 DNA follows: TGTGCCACCAGCAGAGTACCAGGGGAGAATCTGGGATTC.

This sequence joins TRBV9 and TRBJ2-3, with a possible D match to TRBD2 (7 bases). This CDR3 has 15 residues. V was shortened by 3 bases and J by 2 bases, with 13 bases between the two germline ends. Germline assignment: CDR1 SGDLS and CDR2 YYNGEE. CDR3 loop: CASSARGTTTDTQYF. CDR3 bases: TGTGCCAGCAGCGCGAGGGGGACTACCACAGATACGCAGTATTTT.

The chain links TRBV6-5 to TRBJ2-7, with D tentatively TRBD1 (7 bases). V lost 6 bases and J 5 bases, leaving 17 bases between the germline ends. CDR1 and CDR2 (germline): MNHEY, SVGAGI. The CDR3 length is 14 residues. As DNA, the CDR3 is TGTGCCAGCAGGAGTGACAGGGAGGCCCACGAGCAGTACTTC. Translating it yields CASRSDREAHEQYF.

V gene TRBV3-1 (or the pseudogene TRBV3-2) combines with J gene TRBJ2-1; 7 nucleotides line up with TRBD1. Trimming at V came to 6 bases and at J to 7 bases, leaving 6 bases not matched to a gene. In germline, CDR1 is LGHDT, CDR2 YNNKEL (reference sequence). This CDR3 is 13 amino acids long. The CDR3 here is CASRRQGKNEQFF. The DNA for the CDR3 is TGTGCCAGCAGACGACAGGGTAAGAATGAGCAGTTCTTC.

This chain connects TRBV12-5 to TRBJ2-1, with D tentatively TRBD1 (6 bases). The CDR3 spans 13 residues. Between the trimmed V and J ends, which lost 1 base and 5 bases, there was a span of 6 bases. In germline, CDR1 is LGHNT, CDR2 FRNRAP. CDR3 region: CASGLGTDNEQFF. The CDR3 bases are TGTGCTAGTGGTTTGGGGACAGACAATGAGCAGTTCTTC.

The chain uses TRBV7-8 and TRBJ2-1, with TRBD1 identical over 7 bases. This CDR3 has 15 residues. The V gene end was trimmed by 5 bases and the J gene end by 3 bases; junction bases not matched to a gene: 7. The germline gives CDR1 SGHVS, CDR2 FQNEAQ. CDR3 sequence (DNA): TGTGCCAGCAGCATAAGGTCAGGGGGCTACAATGAGCAGTTCTTC. Its protein is CASSIRSGGYNEQFF. Using reference TRBV7-8 and TRBJ2-1 for the parts outside the CDR3, the full variable domain is GAGVSQSPRYKVAKRGQDVALRCDPISGHVSLFWYQQALGQGPEFLTYFQNEAQLDKSGLPSDRFFAERPEGSVSTLKIQRTQQEDSAVYLCASSIRSGGYNEQFFGPGTRLTVL.

The chain has TRBV7-9 and TRBJ2-7; D unclear. The CDR3 has 14 amino acids. V gave up 0 bases and J gave up 5 bases, with 11 bases separating them. Germline V gene data show CDR1 as SEHNR and CDR2 as FQNEAQ (reference sequence). The CDR3 sequence is CASSLALGGNEQYF. CDR3 nucleotide sequence: TGTGCCAGCAGCTTAGCGCTTGGCGGAAACGAGCAGTACTTC.

The chain links TRBV5-1 to TRBJ2-2, with D uncertain. V gave up 0 bases and J gave up 5 bases, with 8 bases separating them. CDR1 and CDR2 (germline): SGHRS, YFSETQ. The CDR3 sequence is 14 residues long. CDR3 protein: CASSLGWRTGELFF. The CDR3 nucleotides read TGCGCCAGCAGCTTGGGATGGCGAACCGGGGAGCTGTTTTTT.

The rearrangement joins TRBV5-6 to TRBJ2-7; tentative D call: TRBD1 (7 bases). Germline V lookup: CDR1 SGHDT, CDR2 YYEEEE. V gave up 2 bases and J gave up 0 bases, with 12 bases separating them. The CDR3 covers 15 residues. This chain's CDR3 is CASSFRGTGSYEQYF. CDR3 bases: TGTGCCAGCAGCTTCAGGGGGACTGGCTCCTACGAGCAGTACTTC. The full variable domain, rest sourced from reference TRBV5-6 and TRBJ2-7, is DAGVTQSPTHLIKTRGQQVTLRCSPKSGHDTVSWYQQALGQGPQFIFQYYEEEERQRGNFPDRFSGHQFPNYSSELNVNALLLGDSALYLCASSFRGTGSYEQYFGPGTRLTVT.